The subject of this entry is one T cell receptor beta chain. As yet, its antigen is unknown. Stated time point: late/post reinfection, 12 to 24 weeks after detection. The sorted cells went straight to TCR sequencing with no prior in vitro expansion. The sample comes from a study of memory CD8 T cells in hepatitis C reinfection. Generated by immunoSEQ multiplex PCR, the TCRdb table keeps only in-frame clones and is missing some. The sample holds 4,500 or so clones; approximately 90% are singletons and the top ten take 20% to 30%. Study findings and constraints: With about 5 donors, public clonotype conclusions could not be definitive.

This CDR3 is 12 amino acids long. J gave up 6 bases and V 7 bases, and 3 bases lay outside the gene matches. The germline CDR1 and CDR2 sequences are GTSNPN and SVGIG (reference sequence). The chain has TRBV30 and TRBJ2-2, with 9 positions matching TRBD1. The TCR sequence derives from a man in his fifties or sixties with hepatitis C virus infection. Sequenced: naive CD8+ T cells sorted from blood. CDR3 protein: CAFNRGPGELFF. The CDR3 coding sequence is TGTGCCTTCAACAGGGGGCCCGGGGAGCTGTTTTTT.